This T cell receptor beta chain was identified in a study of blood T cells in healthy people across ages. The use of a sample-barcoded 5' primer and a J-beta primer mix characterized a second PCR of about 6 to 12 cycles. MiXCR, run by TCRdb on the 5' RACE reads, gives a single entry per CDR3 protein. Here the sample spans roughly 800,000 distinct CDR3 sequences, approximately 24% being singletons. Aged about 6 to 90, donors were systemically healthy Caucasians from Russia. This clonotype was observed many times. These data were likewise used in another study, on T cells of mothers and their children. From that paper: Every mother supplied over 8 million TCR beta CDR3 reads and every child about 3 million. The data showed no persistent microchimeric T cell clones.

The receptor was derived from a boy aged 5 to 17 in good health. The specimen was blood.

CDR3 bases: TGTGCCAGCTCACCCCCGACGGGGACCCGTGGTGAAAACGAGCAGTACTTC. Encoded protein: CASSPPTGTRGENEQYF. This chain connects TRBV18 to TRBJ2-7; D may match TRBD1 or TRBD2 (5 bases each). CDR1 and CDR2 from the germline V gene are KGHSH and LQKENI. V was cut by 3 bases and J by 5 bases, with 23 bases left in between. The CDR3 has 17 residues.